The 27 T cell receptor beta chains below come from one sample, sequenced in a study of T cell repertoires in cytomegalovirus infection. Antigens of these TCRs are unknown. TCRdb re-called the reads with MiXCR, one entry per CDR3 protein. The table records about 770,000 distinct CDR3 sequences, 29% of them present only once. The input for sequencing was cultured CD8+ T cells from PBMCs, taken from culture after CMV antigen stimulation. These receptors were taken from a human donor in good health (CMV status not recorded). Some clones in this sample may be carry-over from other donors' samples.

The chain employs TRBV24-1 and TRBJ1-1; D unclear. CDR3 length: 13 residues. Trimming pared 1 base from V and 1 base from J, leaving 3 bases between. Germline values: CDR1 KGHDR, CDR2 SFDVKD. In DNA, the CDR3 is TGTGCCACCAGTGATTTTGAGAACACTGAAGCTTTCTTT. Translating gives CATSDFENTEAFF.

The chain couples TRBV20-1 to TRBJ2-2; TRBD1 might be the D (7 bases). The CDR3 totals 14 residues. Trimming shortened V by 7 bases and J by 3 bases, and 15 bases separated the two germline ends. Germline CDR1 and CDR2: DFQATT and SNEGSKA (reference sequence). The CDR3 DNA sequence: TGCAGTGTCTACGACAGGGACTACACCGGGGAGCTGTTTTTT. Protein: CSVYDRDYTGELFF.

In this sample, this clonotype turned up a few times. This chain connects TRBV24-1 to TRBJ2-3, with D uncertain. This CDR3 has 18 amino acids. Trimming took off 4 bases at V and 4 bases at J, with 23 bases between the two ends. In germline, CDR1 is KGHDR, CDR2 SFDVKD. This chain's CDR3 is CATSDCPEDCNRADTQYF. The CDR3 DNA sequence: TGTGCCACCAGTGACTGCCCGGAAGACTGTAATAGGGCAGATACGCAGTATTTT.

This sequence joins TRBV7-6 and TRBJ1-3; D remains unclear. The V gene lost 2 bases and the J gene lost 0 bases, with 8 bases spanning the gap. The CDR3 consists of 15 residues. The germline gives CDR1 SGHVS, CDR2 FNYEAQ. This CDR3 reads CASSLYSLSGNTIYF. The CDR3 coding sequence is TGTGCCAGCAGCTTATACAGTCTCTCTGGAAACACCATATATTTT.

The rearrangement joins TRBV12-3 or TRBV12-4 to TRBJ1-2, with a possible D match to TRBD1 (5 bases). The germline V and J ends were trimmed by 1 base and 9 bases, with 21 bases remaining between them. The CDR3 loop spans 16 amino acids. CDR3: CASSLGGAGRAGSYTF. CDR3 bases: TGTGCCAGCAGTTTAGGGGGTGCTGGCCGGGCAGGGAGCTACACCTTC.

This clonotype has ten or more counts. The chain is built from TRBV7-2 and TRBJ2-5; perhaps TRBD2 as D (6 bases). V lost 1 base, J lost 3 bases, and 9 bases lay in between. Germline V lookup: CDR1 SGHTA, CDR2 FQGNSA. CDR3 length equals 14 residues. The CDR3 coding sequence is TGTGCCAGCAGCTTAGAACTAGCCGAAGAGACCCAGTACTTC. It translates to CASSLELAEETQYF.

This clonotype came up a few times. The rearrangement uses TRBV20-1 and TRBJ1-6; no firm D call. Germline V gene data show CDR1 as DFQATT and CDR2 as SNEGSKA (reference sequence). The CDR3 runs 17 residues. V lost 8 bases, J lost 0 bases, and 20 bases lay in between. The CDR3 region has the DNA TGCAGTCCTAAAGTATTGACCGGGAGCTCCTATAATTCACCCCTCCACTTT. Residues: CSPKVLTGSSYNSPLHF.

This chain connects TRBV14 to TRBJ2-7; no clear D gene. This CDR3 spans 15 amino acids. Trimming took off 4 bases at V and 0 bases at J, with 13 bases between the two ends. Germline CDR1 reads SGHDN; CDR2 reads FVKESK. The CDR3 is CASSLGLVSSYEQYF. For the CDR3, the DNA is TGTGCCAGCAGCCTCGGGCTGGTATCCTCCTACGAGCAGTACTTC. The variable domain in full, with the rest retrieved from reference TRBV14 and TRBJ2-7, is EAGVTQFPSHSVIEKGQTVTLRCDPISGHDNLYWYRRVMGKEIKFLLHFVKESKQDESGMPNNRFLAERTGGTYSTLKVQPAELEDSGVYFCASSLGLVSSYEQYFGPGTRLTVT.

There are a few counts of this clonotype. The chain combines TRBV7-9 with TRBJ2-1; 9 bases are a match to TRBD2. The germline gives CDR1 SEHNR, CDR2 FQNEAQ (reference sequence). V lost 8 bases and J lost 1; bases outside the gene matches: 9. CDR3 length: 16 residues. The CDR3 loop is CASGGAGGRSYNEQFF. The DNA of the CDR3 is TGTGCCAGCGGGGGAGCGGGGGGAAGGTCCTACAATGAGCAGTTCTTC.

The V gene is TRBV10-3, the J gene TRBJ2-5, with a possible D match to TRBD2 (5 bases). Trimming cost V 0 bases and J 5 bases, with 13 bases left between them. The germline V gene encodes CDR1 ENHRY and CDR2 SYGVKD. The CDR3 consists of 15 residues. Here the CDR3 DNA reads TGTGCCATCAGTGAGTCTGGAGAGGGTAGGGAGACCCAGTACTTC. It specifies CAISESGEGRETQYF.

This clonotype was recorded once. V gene TRBV6-5 combines with J gene TRBJ2-2; 10 nucleotides match TRBD1. Trimming cost V 4 bases and J 2 bases; bases outside gene matches: 13. The V gene's germline CDR1 is MNHEY and CDR2 SVGAGI. The CDR3 loop spans 19 amino acids. The CDR3 sequence is CASSFLFPGQGLNTGELFF. The CDR3 DNA follows: TGTGCCAGCAGTTTCTTATTTCCGGGACAGGGGCTTAACACCGGGGAGCTGTTTTTT.

This clonotype was seen a few times. This chain's CDR3 is CASSSNRGDSYEQYF. For the CDR3, the DNA is TGTGCCAGCAGCTCCAACAGGGGGGACTCCTACGAGCAGTACTTC. The chain has TRBV7-9 and TRBJ2-7, with TRBD1 matching 8 bases. The germline V gene encodes CDR1 SEHNR and CDR2 FQNEAQ (reference sequence). With 4 bases clipped from V and 0 bases from J, the junction kept 5 bases outside the gene matches. CDR3 size: 15 residues.

This clonotype was observed many times. The chain's CDR3 is CASPAAGAGGATNYGYTF. As DNA, the CDR3 is TGTGCCAGCCCAGCCGCAGGGGCGGGGGGCGCAACGAACTATGGCTACACCTTC. The chain combines TRBV7-9 with TRBJ1-2; D is perhaps TRBD1 (6 bases). The V gene's germline CDR1 is SEHNR and CDR2 FQNEAQ (reference sequence). V was pared by 8 bases and J by 2 bases, with 27 bases between. The CDR3 is 18 residues long. The variable domain in full, with the rest retrieved from reference TRBV7-9 and TRBJ1-2, is DTGVSQNPRHKITKRGQNVTFRCDPISEHNRLYWYRQTLGQGPEFLTYFQNEAQLEKSRLLSDRFSAERPKGSFSTLEIQRTEQGDSAMYLCASPAAGAGGATNYGYTFGSGTRLTVV.

The chain is built from TRBV4-3 and TRBJ1-2; 7 nucleotides agree with TRBD1. In germline, CDR1 is LGHNA, CDR2 YSLEER. The CDR3 totals 14 residues. The trim removed 3 bases at V and 5 bases at J, leaving 6 bases unmatched. CDR3 amino acids: CASSHAGQSYGYTF. The CDR3 DNA sequence: TGCGCCAGCAGCCATGCGGGACAGTCATATGGCTACACCTTC.

V is TRBV5-4 and J is TRBJ1-2; D ambiguous. The CDR3 is 13 residues long. Germline CDR1 is SGHNT and CDR2 is YYREEE (reference sequence). Between the trimmed V and J ends, which lost 0 bases and 4 bases, there was a span of 7 bases. DNA for the CDR3: TGTGCCAGCAGCTTGGGCAGTTTCTATGGCTACACCTTC. It encodes CASSLGSFYGYTF.

The chain has TRBV5-1 and TRBJ2-1; 7 nucleotides agree with TRBD2. Unmatched junction bases numbered 4, after V lost 1 base and J lost 6 bases. The CDR3 has 14 amino acids. CDR1 and CDR2 from the germline V gene are SGHRS and YFSETQ. In DNA form, the CDR3 reads TGCGCCAGCAGCTTGATGTGGGGGGGCAATGAGCAGTTCTTC. Protein product: CASSLMWGGNEQFF. Complete variable domain (other parts from reference TRBV5-1 and TRBJ2-1): KAGVTQTPRYLIKTRGQQVTLSCSPISGHRSVSWYQQTPGQGLQFLFEYFSETQRNKGNFPGRFSGRQFSNSRSEMNVSTLELGDSALYLCASSLMWGGNEQFFGPGTRLTVL.

The V gene is TRBV19, the J gene TRBJ1-1; D may be TRBD1 (6 bases). CDR1 and CDR2 (germline): LNHDA, SQIVND (reference sequence). V lost 0 bases and J lost 3, with 14 bases in between. The CDR3 contains 16 residues. The CDR3 region is CASSIDPGRGDTEAFF. The CDR3, as DNA: TGTGCCAGTAGTATAGATCCGGGCAGGGGAGACACTGAAGCTTTCTTT.

This clonotype was counted a few times. The chain has TRBV28 and TRBJ2-5; D not certain. The CDR3 has 15 residues. From germline, CDR1 is MDHEN and CDR2 SYDVKM. V lost 6 bases and J 1 base, leaving 15 bases between the germline ends. CDR3 bases: TGTGCCAGCAGATATCAGTACAGACCCCAAGAGACCCAGTACTTC. Translation gives CASRYQYRPQETQYF. Full variable domain (missing parts from reference TRBV28 and TRBJ2-5): DVKVTQSSRYLVKRTGEKVFLECVQDMDHENMFWYRQDPGLGLRLIYFSYDVKMKEKGDIPEGYSVSREKKERFSLILESASTNQTSMYLCASRYQYRPQETQYFGPGTRLLVL.

In DNA form, the CDR3 reads TGTGCCAGCAGTCTACGGACAGGGGGCTACGGGAACACCGGGGAGCTGTTTTTT. Protein sequence: CASSLRTGGYGNTGELFF. The chain joins TRBV12-3 or TRBV12-4 to TRBJ2-2; 11 bases are a match to TRBD1. V shed 5 bases and J 1 base; nucleotides not matched to a gene: 9. The CDR3 is 18 residues long.

This rearrangement joins TRBV19 to TRBJ2-1, with D unclear. This CDR3 comprises 13 residues. Germline CDR1 and CDR2: LNHDA and SQIVND (reference sequence). Trimming pared 8 bases from V and 4 bases from J, leaving 12 bases between. CDR3 loop: CASERAGYNEQFF. CDR3 sequence (DNA): TGTGCCAGTGAACGGGCCGGGTACAATGAGCAGTTCTTC.

This clonotype was counted at least ten times. The chain combines TRBV7-9 with TRBJ2-3; D perhaps matches TRBD2 (6 bases). CDR1 and CDR2 (germline): SEHNR, FQNEAQ (reference sequence). The V gene lost 5 bases and the J gene lost 11 bases, with 17 bases spanning the gap. The CDR3 sequence is 13 residues long. The CDR3: CASSPTVGTLQYF. The DNA for the CDR3 is TGTGCCAGCAGCCCCACGGTCGGGACTCTGCAGTATTTT. The whole variable domain, remainder taken from reference TRBV7-9 and TRBJ2-3, is DTGVSQNPRHKITKRGQNVTFRCDPISEHNRLYWYRQTLGQGPEFLTYFQNEAQLEKSRLLSDRFSAERPKGSFSTLEIQRTEQGDSAMYLCASSPTVGTLQYFGPGTRLTVL.

The CDR3 spells CASSFGPGTIQAFF. The CDR3 DNA sequence: TGTGCCAGCAGCTTTGGGCCCGGGACGATTCAAGCTTTCTTT. The gene calls are TRBV7-2 and TRBJ1-1; possibly TRBD1 for D (5 bases). Germline lookup yields CDR1 SGHTA and CDR2 FQGNSA. This CDR3 has 14 residues. V was shortened by 3 bases and J by 9 bases, with 17 bases between the two germline ends.

This clonotype has just a few counts. This chain uses TRBV4-1 with TRBJ2-1; D unresolved. CDR1 is MGHRA and CDR2 is YSYEKL in the germline V gene. The CDR3 totals 15 residues. The V gene lost 0 bases and the J gene lost 5 bases, with 11 bases spanning the gap. CDR3 nucleotides: TGCGCCAGCAGCCAAGATGAAAGGACCAACAATGAGCAGTTCTTC. It codes for CASSQDERTNNEQFF.

This clonotype was picked up many times. V and J are TRBV7-6 and TRBJ2-5; D remains unclear. V was shortened by 3 bases and J by 1 base, with 6 bases between the two germline ends. The CDR3 loop spans 13 amino acids. The germline V gene encodes CDR1 SGHVS and CDR2 FNYEAQ. CDR3 nucleotide sequence: TGTGCCAGCAGCTTGATAATCCAAGAGACCCAGTACTTC. Residues: CASSLIIQETQYF.

V is TRBV7-3 and J is TRBJ1-1, with TRBD1 matching over 8 bases. Germline assignment: CDR1 SGHTA and CDR2 FQGTGA. V lost 4 bases, J lost 6 bases, and 7 bases stayed unmatched. The CDR3 length is 14 residues. CDR3 bases: TGTGCCAGCAGCTCGACAGGGGCGGAGGCTGAAGCTTTCTTT. It specifies CASSSTGAEAEAFF. The full variable domain, its missing parts supplied by reference TRBV7-3 and TRBJ1-1, is GAGVSQTPSNKVTEKGKYVELRCDPISGHTALYWYRQSLGQGPEFLIYFQGTGAADDSGLPNDRFFAVRPEGSVSTLKIQRTERGDSAVYLCASSSTGAEAEAFFGQGTRLTVV.

The chain has TRBV9 and TRBJ2-5; tentatively, D is TRBD1 or TRBD2 (6 bases each). The CDR3 contains 14 residues. With 4 bases removed from V and 5 bases from J, the gap between germline ends came to 15 bases. Germline-derived CDR1 and CDR2 are SGDLS and YYNGEE. In DNA, the CDR3 is TGTGCCAGCAGCTATTATGGGGGGCAGGAGACCCAGTACTTC. Its translation: CASSYYGGQETQYF.

With respect to this clonotype: With a much larger clone just one base away, this may be a read error. The chain uses TRBV7-8 and TRBJ2-7; 7 bases align to TRBD1. Germline V gene data show CDR1 as SGHVS and CDR2 as FQNEAQ. This CDR3 is 15 amino acids long. Trimming removed 4 bases from V and 5 bases from J; junction bases left unmatched: 11. CDR3 DNA sequence: TGTGCCAGCAGCTACTACAGGGGTAAGGGAGACGAGCAGTACTTC. This translates into CASSYYRGKGDEQYF.